Listed below are T cell receptor beta chains from one sample, sequenced in a study of cytomegalovirus exposure and HLA in healthy donors. Produced via immunoSEQ multiplex PCR; TCRdb's table is partial and in-frame only. The table includes under 140,000 clones, 65% to 80% detected once. Sequenced material: PBMCs. The source is a man aged 25-40 years in good health and CMV-seropositive. Both conserved end residues are part of each CDR3. Each record gives: V gene, CDR3 protein.

v_gene: TRBV7-3
CDR3aa: CASSLGHGANVLTF

v_gene: TRBV28
CDR3aa: CASSLMGPSYEQYF

v_gene: TRBV10-2
CDR3aa: CASGEGEGNTEAFF

v_gene: TRBV7-8
CDR3aa: CASSSMFGIPEQYF

v_gene: TRBV4-2
CDR3aa: CASSQTRFGTEAFF

v_gene: TRBV5-3
CDR3aa: CAKPGREGWDTQYF

v_gene: TRBV7-2
CDR3aa: CASSLPPGTNEKLFF

v_gene: TRBV2
CDR3aa: CASSAPPTGQYGYTF

v_gene: TRBV15
CDR3aa: CATSRPPEGHLNSPLHF

v_gene: TRBV27
CDR3aa: CASKSHRGLGELFF

v_gene: TRBV11-2
CDR3aa: CASSLESPGWETQYF